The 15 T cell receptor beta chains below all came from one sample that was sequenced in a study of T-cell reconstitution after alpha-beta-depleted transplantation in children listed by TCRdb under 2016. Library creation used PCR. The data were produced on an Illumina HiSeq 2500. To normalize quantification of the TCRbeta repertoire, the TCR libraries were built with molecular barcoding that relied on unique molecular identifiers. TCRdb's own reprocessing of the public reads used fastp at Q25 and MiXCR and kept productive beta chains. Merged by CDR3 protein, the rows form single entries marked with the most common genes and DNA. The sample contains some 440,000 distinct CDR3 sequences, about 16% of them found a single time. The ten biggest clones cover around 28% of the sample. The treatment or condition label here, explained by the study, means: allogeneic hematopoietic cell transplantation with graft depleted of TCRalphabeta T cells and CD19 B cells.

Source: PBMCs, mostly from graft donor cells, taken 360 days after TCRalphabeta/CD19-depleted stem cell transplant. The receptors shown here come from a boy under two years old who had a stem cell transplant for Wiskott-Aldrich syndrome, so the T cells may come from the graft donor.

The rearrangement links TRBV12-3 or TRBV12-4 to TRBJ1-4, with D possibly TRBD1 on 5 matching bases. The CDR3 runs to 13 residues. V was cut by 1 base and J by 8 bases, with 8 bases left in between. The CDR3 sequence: CASSLGWGEKLFF. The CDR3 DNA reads TGTGCCAGCAGTTTAGGGTGGGGGGAAAAACTGTTTTTT.

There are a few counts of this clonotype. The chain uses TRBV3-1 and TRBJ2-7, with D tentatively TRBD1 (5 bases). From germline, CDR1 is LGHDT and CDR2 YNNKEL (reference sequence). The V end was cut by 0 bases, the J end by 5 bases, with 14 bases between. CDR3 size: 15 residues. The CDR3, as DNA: TGTGCCAGCAGCCAAGATAAATTGGGGCTTGACGAGCAGTACTTC. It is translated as CASSQDKLGLDEQYF.

CDR3 region: CASSQDHRGRNEQYF. CDR3 DNA sequence: TGCGCCAGCAGCCAAGATCACAGGGGGCGAAACGAGCAGTACTTC. This chain joins TRBV4-3 and TRBJ2-7; 9 bases fit TRBD1. Germline V gene data show CDR1 as LGHNA and CDR2 as YSLEER. J was trimmed by 5 bases and V by 0 bases; bases with no gene match: 5. The CDR3 consists of 15 residues.

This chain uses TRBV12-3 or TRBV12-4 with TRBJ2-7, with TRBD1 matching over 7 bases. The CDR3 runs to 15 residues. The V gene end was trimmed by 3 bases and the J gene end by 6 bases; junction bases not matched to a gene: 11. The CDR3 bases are TGTGCCAGCAGTTTTTTTGGGCAGGGGGTTGGCGAGCAGTACTTC. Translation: CASSFFGQGVGEQYF.

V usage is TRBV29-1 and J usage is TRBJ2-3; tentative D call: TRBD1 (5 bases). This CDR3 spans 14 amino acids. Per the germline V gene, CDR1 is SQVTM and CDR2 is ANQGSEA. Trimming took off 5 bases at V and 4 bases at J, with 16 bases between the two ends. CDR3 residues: CSVSVDSLADTQYF. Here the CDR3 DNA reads TGCAGCGTTTCCGTCGACAGTCTTGCAGATACGCAGTATTTT.

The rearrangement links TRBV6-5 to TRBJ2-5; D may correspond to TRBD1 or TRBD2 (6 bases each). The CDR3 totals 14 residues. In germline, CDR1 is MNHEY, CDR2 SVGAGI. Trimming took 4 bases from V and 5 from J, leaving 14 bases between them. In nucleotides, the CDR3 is TGTGCCAGCAGTTTTCGGGGGCCCCGGGAGACCCAGTACTTC. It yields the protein CASSFRGPRETQYF.

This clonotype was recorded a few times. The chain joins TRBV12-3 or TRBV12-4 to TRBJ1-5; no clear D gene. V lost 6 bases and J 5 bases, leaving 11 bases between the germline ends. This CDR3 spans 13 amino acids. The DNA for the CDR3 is TGTGCCAGCAGCTCTAGAATGGATCAGCCCCAGCATTTT. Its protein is CASSSRMDQPQHF.

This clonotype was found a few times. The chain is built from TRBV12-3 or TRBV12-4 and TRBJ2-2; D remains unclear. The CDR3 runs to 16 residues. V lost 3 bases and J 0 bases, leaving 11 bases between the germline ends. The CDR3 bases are TGTGCCAGCAGTTTCACACTCGCAGCGAACACCGGGGAGCTGTTTTTT. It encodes CASSFTLAANTGELFF.

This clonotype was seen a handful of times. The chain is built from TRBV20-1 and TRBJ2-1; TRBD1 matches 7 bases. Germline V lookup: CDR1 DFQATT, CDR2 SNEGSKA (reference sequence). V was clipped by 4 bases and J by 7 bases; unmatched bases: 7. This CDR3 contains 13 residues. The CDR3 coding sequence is TGCAGTGCTATTGACAGGGCCCTGAATGAGCAGTTCTTC. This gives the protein CSAIDRALNEQFF.

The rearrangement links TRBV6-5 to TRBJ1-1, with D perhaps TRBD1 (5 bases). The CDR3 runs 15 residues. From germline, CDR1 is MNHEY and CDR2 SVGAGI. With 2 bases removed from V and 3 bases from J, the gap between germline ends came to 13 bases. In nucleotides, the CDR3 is TGTGCCAGCAGTTACGGGGCGGGGGTCGACACTGAAGCTTTCTTT. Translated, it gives CASSYGAGVDTEAFF.

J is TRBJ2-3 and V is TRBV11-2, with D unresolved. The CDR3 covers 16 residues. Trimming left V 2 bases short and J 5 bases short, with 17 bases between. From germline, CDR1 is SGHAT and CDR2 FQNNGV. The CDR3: CASSLRGLGPLDTQYF. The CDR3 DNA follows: TGTGCCAGCAGCTTAAGAGGCTTAGGCCCCTTAGATACGCAGTATTTT.

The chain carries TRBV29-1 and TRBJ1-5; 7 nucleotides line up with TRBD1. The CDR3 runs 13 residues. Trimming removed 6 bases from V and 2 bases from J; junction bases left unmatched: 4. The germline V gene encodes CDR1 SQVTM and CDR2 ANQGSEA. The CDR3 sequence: CSVAGTGNQPQHF. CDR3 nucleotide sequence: TGCAGCGTGGCAGGGACAGGCAATCAGCCCCAGCATTTT.

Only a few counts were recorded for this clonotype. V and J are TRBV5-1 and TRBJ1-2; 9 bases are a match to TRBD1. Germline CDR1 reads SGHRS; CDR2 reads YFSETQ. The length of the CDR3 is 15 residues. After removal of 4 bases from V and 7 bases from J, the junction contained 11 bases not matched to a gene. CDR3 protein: CASSLTGTGSGGYTF. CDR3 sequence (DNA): TGCGCCAGCAGCCTCACCGGGACAGGGAGTGGTGGCTACACCTTC.

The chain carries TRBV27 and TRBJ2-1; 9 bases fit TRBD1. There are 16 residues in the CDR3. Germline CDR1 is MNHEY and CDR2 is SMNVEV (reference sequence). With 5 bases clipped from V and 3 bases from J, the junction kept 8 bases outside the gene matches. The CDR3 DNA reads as TGTGCCAGCAGTCGACAGGGGGGCTGGGTCTACAATGAGCAGTTCTTC. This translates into CASSRQGGWVYNEQFF.

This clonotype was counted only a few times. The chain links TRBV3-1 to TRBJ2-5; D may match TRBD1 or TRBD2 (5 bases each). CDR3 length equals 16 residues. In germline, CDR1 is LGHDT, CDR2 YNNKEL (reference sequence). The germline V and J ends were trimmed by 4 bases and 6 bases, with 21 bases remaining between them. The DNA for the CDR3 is TGTGCCAGCAGCCCACGCACCCGGGACGGCGAGCAGACCCAGTACTTC. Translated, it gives CASSPRTRDGEQTQYF.